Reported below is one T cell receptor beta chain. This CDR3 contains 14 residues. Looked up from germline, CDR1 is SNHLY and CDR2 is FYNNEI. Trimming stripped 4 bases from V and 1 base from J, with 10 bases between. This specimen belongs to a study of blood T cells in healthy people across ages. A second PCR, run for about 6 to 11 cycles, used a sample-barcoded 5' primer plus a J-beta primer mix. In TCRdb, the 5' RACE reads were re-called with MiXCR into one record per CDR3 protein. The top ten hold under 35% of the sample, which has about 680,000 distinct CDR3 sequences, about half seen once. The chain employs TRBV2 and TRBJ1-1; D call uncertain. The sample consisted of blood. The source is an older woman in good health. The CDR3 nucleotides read TGTGCCAGCAGTGCTCGGGGTAGGAACACTGAAGCTTTCTTT. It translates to CASSARGRNTEAFF.